This T cell receptor (beta chain) comes out of a study of shared clonotypes between healthy human individuals. Study background: Each donor had three CD4 naive, three CD4 memory, two CD8 naive and one CD8 memory plate.

Regarding the study as a whole: Richness estimates generally favored naive over memory subsets. Sharing across a handful of donors was seen in 4% to 6.5% of naive CD4 clonotypes.

As regards this clone: Its antigen is not identified.

TCRdb keeps only in-frame clones here, not all; method: immunoSEQ multiplex PCR. The sample shows about 800,000 clones, around 96% of them seen only once. With V trimmed by 4 bases and J by 5 bases, 16 bases remained unmatched. Germline-derived CDR1 and CDR2 are WNHNN and SYGVQD (reference sequence). This CDR3 region has 17 residues. CD45RO-negative CD8 cells positively selected for CCR7 made up the naive population, which excluded terminally differentiated effector memory CD45RA+ cells. Caucasian adults residing in Nashville, Tennessee made up all the donors. The chain combines TRBV10-1 with TRBJ2-5; 7 positions agree with TRBD1. The material sequenced was naive CD8+ T cells sorted from blood. This clonotype originated in a young man in good health. The CDR3 region is CASSGSTTGSNLETQYF. The CDR3 DNA reads as TGCGCCAGCAGTGGCTCTACGACAGGGAGTAATTTGGAGACCCAGTACTTC.